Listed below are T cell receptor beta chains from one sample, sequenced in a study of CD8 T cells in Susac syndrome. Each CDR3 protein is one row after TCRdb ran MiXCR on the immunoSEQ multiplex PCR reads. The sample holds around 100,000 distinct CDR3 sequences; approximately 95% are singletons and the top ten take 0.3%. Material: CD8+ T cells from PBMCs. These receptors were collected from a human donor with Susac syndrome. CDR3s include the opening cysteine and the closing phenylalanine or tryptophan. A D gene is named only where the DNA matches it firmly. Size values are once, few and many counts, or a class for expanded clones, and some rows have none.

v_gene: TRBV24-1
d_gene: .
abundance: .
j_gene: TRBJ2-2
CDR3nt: TGTGCCACCAGTGAGCCCCTAGACACCGGGGAGCTGTTTTTT
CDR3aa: CATSEPLDTGELFF

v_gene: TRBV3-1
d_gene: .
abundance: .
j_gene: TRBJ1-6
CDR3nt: TGTGCCAGCAGCCAAAAGTGGGTGGATTCACCCCTCCACTTT
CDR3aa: CASSQKWVDSPLHF

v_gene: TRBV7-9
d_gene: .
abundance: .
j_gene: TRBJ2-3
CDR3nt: TGTGCCAGCAGCTTGGACATCAGCACAGATACGCAGTATTTT
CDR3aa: CASSLDISTDTQYF

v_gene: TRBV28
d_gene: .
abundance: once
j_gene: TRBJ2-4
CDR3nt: TGTGCCAGCAGTTTGTCAGGGGGGGACATTCAGTACTTC
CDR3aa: CASSLSGGDIQYF

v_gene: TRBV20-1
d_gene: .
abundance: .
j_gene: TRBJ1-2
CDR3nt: TGCAGTGCTAGTGGTGGGATTGGCTACACCTTC
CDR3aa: CSASGGIGYTF

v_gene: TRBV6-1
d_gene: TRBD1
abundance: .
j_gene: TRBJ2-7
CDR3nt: TGTGCCAGCAGTGAACGACAGGGGTTCGAGCAGTACTTC
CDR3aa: CASSERQGFEQYF

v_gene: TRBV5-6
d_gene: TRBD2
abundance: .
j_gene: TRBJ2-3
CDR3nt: TGTGCCAGCAGCTTGACGGGGGGGTGGGAGGAGGAACACACAGATACGCAGTATTTT
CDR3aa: CASSLTGGWEEEHTDTQYF

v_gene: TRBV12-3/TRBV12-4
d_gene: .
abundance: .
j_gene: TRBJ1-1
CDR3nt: TGTGCCAGCAGTTTATTTGGCGAATTGGCGGGAGCTTTCTTT
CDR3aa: CASSLFGELAGAFF

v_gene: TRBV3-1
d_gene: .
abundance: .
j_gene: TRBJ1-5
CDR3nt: TGTGCCAGCAGCGTCCGGTATAGCAATCAGCCCCAGCATTTT
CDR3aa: CASSVRYSNQPQHF

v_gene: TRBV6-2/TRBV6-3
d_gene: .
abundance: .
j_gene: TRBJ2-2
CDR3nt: TGTGCCAGCAGCACCGCGGAGCGGGACACCGGGGAGCTGTTTTTT
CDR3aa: CASSTAERDTGELFF

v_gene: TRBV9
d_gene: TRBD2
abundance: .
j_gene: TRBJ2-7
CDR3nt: TGTGCCAGCAGCACTCGCCACAGCGGGACCGACGAGCAGTACTTC
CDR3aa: CASSTRHSGTDEQYF

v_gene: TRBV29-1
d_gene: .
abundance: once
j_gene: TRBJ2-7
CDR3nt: TGCAGCGTTGGCGACTACGAGCAGTACTTC
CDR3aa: CSVGDYEQYF

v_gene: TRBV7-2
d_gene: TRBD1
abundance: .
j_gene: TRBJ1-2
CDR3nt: TGTGCCAGCAGCTTCGACGGACAGGGTAATGGCTACACCTTC
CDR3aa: CASSFDGQGNGYTF

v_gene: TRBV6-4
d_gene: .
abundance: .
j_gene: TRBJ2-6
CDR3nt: TGTGCCAGCAGTGACTCTGGGGCCAACGTCCTGACTTTC
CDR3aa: CASSDSGANVLTF

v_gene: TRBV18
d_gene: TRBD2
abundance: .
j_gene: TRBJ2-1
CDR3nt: TGTGCCAGCTCACCCCCCGGGGGGAGCGGGACCAATGAGCAGTTCTTC
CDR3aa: CASSPPGGSGTNEQFF

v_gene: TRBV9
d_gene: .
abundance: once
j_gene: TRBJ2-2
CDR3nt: TGTGCCAGCAGCGTAAACCAAGGGGAGCTGTTTTTT
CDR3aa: CASSVNQGELFF

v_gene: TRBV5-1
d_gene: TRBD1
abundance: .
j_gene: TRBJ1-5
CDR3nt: TGCGCCAGCAGCTTGGGGGCGGACAGGTTGGAGCCCCAGCATTTT
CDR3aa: CASSLGADRLEPQHF

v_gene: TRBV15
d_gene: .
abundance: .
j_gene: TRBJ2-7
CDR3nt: TGTGCCACCAGTTTCGGACTCCGCCGCGAGCAGTACTTC
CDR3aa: CATSFGLRREQYF

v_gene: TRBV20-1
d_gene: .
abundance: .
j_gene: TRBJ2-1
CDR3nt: TGCAGTGCTAGAGCGGGGGGCGACTACAATGAGCAGTTCTTC
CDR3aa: CSARAGGDYNEQFF

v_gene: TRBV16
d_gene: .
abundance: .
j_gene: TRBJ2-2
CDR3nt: TGTGCCAGCAGTCAGCAGGGGATCACCGGGGAGCTGTTTTTT
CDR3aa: CASSQQGITGELFF

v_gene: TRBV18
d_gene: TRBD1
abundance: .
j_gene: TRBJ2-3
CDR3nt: TGTGCCAGCTCACCACCCTGGGACAGGTTAACAGATACGCAGTATTTT
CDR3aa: CASSPPWDRLTDTQYF

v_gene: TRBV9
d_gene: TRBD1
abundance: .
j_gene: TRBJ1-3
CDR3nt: TGTGCCAGCAGCGCGACAGGGGAAAACACCATATATTTT
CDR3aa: CASSATGENTIYF

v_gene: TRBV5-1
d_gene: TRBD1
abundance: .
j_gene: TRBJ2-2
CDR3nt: TGCGCCAGCAGCAATACAGGGGCCGGGGAGCTGTTTTTT
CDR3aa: CASSNTGAGELFF

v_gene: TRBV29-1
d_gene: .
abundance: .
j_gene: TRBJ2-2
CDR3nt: TGCAGCGTTTCTAGGGGGGGGTACACCGGGGAGCTGTTTTTT
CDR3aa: CSVSRGGYTGELFF

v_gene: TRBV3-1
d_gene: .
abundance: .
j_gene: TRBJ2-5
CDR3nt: TGTGCCAGCAGCCAAGCCTACTCGATCCAAGAGACCCAGTACTTC
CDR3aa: CASSQAYSIQETQYF

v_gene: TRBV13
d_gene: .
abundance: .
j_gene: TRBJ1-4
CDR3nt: TGTGCCAGCAGATACCAGGGAGAAAAACTGTTTTTT
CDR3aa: CASRYQGEKLFF

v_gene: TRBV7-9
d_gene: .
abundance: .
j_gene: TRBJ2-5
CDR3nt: TGTGCCAGCAGCGTGACCCGGACAGAACAAGAGACCCAGTACTTC
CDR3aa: CASSVTRTEQETQYF

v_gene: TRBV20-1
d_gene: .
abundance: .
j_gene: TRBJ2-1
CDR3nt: TGCAGTGCCAGCGAGGGAACCCCCAATGAGCAGTTCTTC
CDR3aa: CSASEGTPNEQFF

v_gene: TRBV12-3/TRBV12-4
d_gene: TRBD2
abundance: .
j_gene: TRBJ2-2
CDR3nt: TGTGCCAGCAGTTTAGGCTCTAGCGGCACCGGGGAGCTGTTTTTT
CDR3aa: CASSLGSSGTGELFF

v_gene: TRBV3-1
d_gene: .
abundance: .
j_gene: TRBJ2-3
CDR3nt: TGTGCCAGCAGCCCCCTCCGAGGGGGGAGCACAGATACGCAGTATTTT
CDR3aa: CASSPLRGGSTDTQYF

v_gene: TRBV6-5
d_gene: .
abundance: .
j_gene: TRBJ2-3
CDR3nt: TGTGCCAGCAGTTACTCTGGACAGCTCACAGATACGCAGTATTTT
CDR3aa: CASSYSGQLTDTQYF

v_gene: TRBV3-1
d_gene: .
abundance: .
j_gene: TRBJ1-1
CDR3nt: TGTGCCAGCAGCCAAGTTGGATATTCCACGAACACTGAAGCTTTCTTT
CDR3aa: CASSQVGYSTNTEAFF

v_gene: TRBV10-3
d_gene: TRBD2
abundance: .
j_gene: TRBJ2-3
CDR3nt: TGTGCCACCCTAGGGGAAGCGGGAGGTGCAGATACGCAGTATTTT
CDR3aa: CATLGEAGGADTQYF

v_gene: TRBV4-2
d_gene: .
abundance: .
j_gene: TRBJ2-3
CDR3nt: TGTGCCAGCAGCCAGACTAGGCCAGGGTATCTAGCAGATACGCAGTATTTT
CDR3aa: CASSQTRPGYLADTQYF

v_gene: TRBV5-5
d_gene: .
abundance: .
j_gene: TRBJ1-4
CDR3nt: TGTGCCAGCGGCGAATTCGGGGATGAAAAACTGTTTTTT
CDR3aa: CASGEFGDEKLFF

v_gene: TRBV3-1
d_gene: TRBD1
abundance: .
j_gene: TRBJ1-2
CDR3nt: TGTGCCAGCAGCCTCGGACAGGGAAGGAATGGCTACACCTTC
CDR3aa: CASSLGQGRNGYTF

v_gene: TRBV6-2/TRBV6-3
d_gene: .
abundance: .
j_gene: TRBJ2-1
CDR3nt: TGTGCCACCGGGGCAGAGGGGTCCCTCTACAATGAGCAGTTCTTC
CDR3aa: CATGAEGSLYNEQFF

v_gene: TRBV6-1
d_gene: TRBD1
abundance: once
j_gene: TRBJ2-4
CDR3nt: TGTGCCAGCAGAACCGGGACAGGGATCGGCAAAAACATTCAGTACTTC
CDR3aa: CASRTGTGIGKNIQYF

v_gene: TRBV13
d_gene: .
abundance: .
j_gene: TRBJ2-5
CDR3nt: TGTGCCAGCAGCCCCCGAGGGACCGTCGGGACCCAGTACTTC
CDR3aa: CASSPRGTVGTQYF

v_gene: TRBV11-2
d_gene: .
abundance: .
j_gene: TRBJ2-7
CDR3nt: TGTGCCAGCAGCCTGGCGGACTCAATCCCCTACGAGCAGTACTTC
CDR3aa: CASSLADSIPYEQYF

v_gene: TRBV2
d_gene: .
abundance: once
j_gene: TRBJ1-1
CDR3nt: TGTGCCAGCAGTGTTCAGATGAACACTGAAGCTTTCTTT
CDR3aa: CASSVQMNTEAFF

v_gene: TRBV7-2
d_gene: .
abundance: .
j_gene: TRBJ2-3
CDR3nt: TGTGCCAGCAGCCCTTACTCCCAAATTCCAGATACGCAGTATTTT
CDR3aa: CASSPYSQIPDTQYF

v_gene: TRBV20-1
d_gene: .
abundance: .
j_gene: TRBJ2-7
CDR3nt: TGCAGTGCTAGAGGGGATCAACAGAGATCCTACGAGCAGTACTTC
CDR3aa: CSARGDQQRSYEQYF

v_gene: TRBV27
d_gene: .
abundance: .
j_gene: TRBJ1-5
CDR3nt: TGTGCCAGCAGTTTACAGGGAAGCAATCAGCCCCAGCATTTT
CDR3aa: CASSLQGSNQPQHF

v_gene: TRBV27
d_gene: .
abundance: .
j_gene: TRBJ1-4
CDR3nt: TGTGCCAGCAGTGGACAGCTAAATGAAAAACTGTTTTTT
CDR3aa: CASSGQLNEKLFF

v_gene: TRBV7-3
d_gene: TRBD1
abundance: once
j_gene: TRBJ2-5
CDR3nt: TGTGCCAGCAGCTTGACAGGGGGCAGAGACCAAGAGACCCAGTACTTC
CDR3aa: CASSLTGGRDQETQYF

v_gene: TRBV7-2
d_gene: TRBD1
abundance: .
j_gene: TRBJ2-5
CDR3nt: TGTGCCAGCAGCTTATGGGGACAGAACCAAGAGACCCAGTACTTC
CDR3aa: CASSLWGQNQETQYF

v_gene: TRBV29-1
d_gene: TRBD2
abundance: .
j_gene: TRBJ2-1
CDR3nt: TGCAGCGTTGAAGATCTTGCTAGCGGGGGATACAATGAGCAGTTCTTC
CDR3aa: CSVEDLASGGYNEQFF

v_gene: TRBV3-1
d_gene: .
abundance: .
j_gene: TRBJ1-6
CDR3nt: TGTGCCAGCAGCCAAGAACCAGCGGAGTATAATTCACCCCTCCACTTT
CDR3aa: CASSQEPAEYNSPLHF

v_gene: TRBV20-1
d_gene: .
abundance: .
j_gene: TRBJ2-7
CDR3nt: TGCAGTGCGAAGGACAGTTACTACGAGCAGTACTTC
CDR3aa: CSAKDSYYEQYF